This TCR beta chain derives from a study of T cell repertoires in cytomegalovirus infection. At the level of the study: Through public TCR beta signatures, both CMV infection and matching HLA type were indicated.

MiXCR was run by TCRdb on the reads, yielding one entry per CDR3 protein. Among some 450,000 distinct CDR3 sequences, approximately 32% were seen once, and the ten largest hold roughly an eighth. Study-level points and caveats: In two of eight donors, the top clonotype was HLA-C-restricted CMV-specific. Carriers of CMV plus the relevant HLA were identified by cumulative public TCR beta family frequency.

A remark on this clonotype: Its antigen remains unknown.

This CDR3 spans 16 amino acids. In germline, CDR1 is KGHSH, CDR2 LQKENI. V lost 4 bases and J 10 bases, leaving 20 bases between the germline ends. The receptor was derived from a human donor in good health (CMV status not recorded). Some clones in this sample may be carry-over from other donors' samples. The sample consisted of PBMCs. The rearrangement uses TRBV18 and TRBJ1-6; D perhaps matches TRBD1 (6 bases). CDR3 sequence (DNA): TGTGCCAGCTCACTTCGGGAGGACAGCGGAAACTCACCCCTCCACTTT. Translating gives CASSLREDSGNSPLHF.